These 5 T cell receptor beta chains were all obtained from the same sample, sequenced in a study of CXCR3-negative and CXCR3-positive naive CD8 T cells. Study observations and caveats: Naive cells that were CXCR3-positive had more hydrophobic TRB CDR3s (compared with CXCR3-negative naive cells).

No antigen is known for these receptors. TRB cDNA libraries were made by UMI-labeled 5' RACE. TCRdb reprocessed the 5' RACE reads and stores each CDR3 protein as one record, lacking DNA. The sample has 120,000 to 150,000 distinct CDR3 sequences. The sequencing input was naive CXCR3+ CD8+ T cells from blood. Subset in this sample: CD45RO-CCR7+CD27+CD95- naive CD8+ T cells expressing CXCR3 (TNR3+). These receptors came from a human donor in good health. Some clones in this sample may be carry-over from other donors' samples.

V and J are TRBV7-9 and TRBJ1-1; TCRdb reports TRBD1, a call that lacks DNA to check it against. The germline CDR1 and CDR2 sequences are SEHNR and FQNEAQ (reference sequence). The CDR3 totals 15 residues. The CDR3 loop is CATLNTALGQGEAFF.

The CDR3 is CASSPPGESHSYEQYF. The J gene is TRBJ2-7, the V gene TRBV18. CDR3 length equals 16 residues. The germline V gene encodes CDR1 KGHSH and CDR2 LQKENI.

CDR3 region: CASSLEGGRAYEQYF. The chain employs TRBV7-2 and TRBJ2-7. CDR1 is SGHTA and CDR2 is FQGNSA in the germline V gene. There are 15 residues in the CDR3.

This chain links TRBV6-6 with TRBJ1-3. CDR1 and CDR2 (germline): MNHNY, SVGAGI (reference sequence). The CDR3 has 14 residues. The CDR3 sequence: CASEQGPRGNTIYF.

The chain carries TRBV19 and TRBJ1-2. The CDR3 is 12 residues long. Germline V lookup: CDR1 LNHDA, CDR2 SQIVND (reference sequence). The CDR3 sequence: CASSSWTDGYTF.